This T cell receptor (beta chain) comes out of a study of T cell repertoires in cytomegalovirus infection. Overall study: Recently described HLA-C-restricted plus well-studied HLA-B-restricted CMV epitopes were used. Both a matching HLA type and CMV infection were indicated by public TCR beta signatures. General study findings and limits: Carriers of CMV plus the relevant HLA were identified by cumulative public TCR beta family frequency. Predominance within the ex vivo response was attributable to HLA-C-restricted CMV-specific TCR beta clonotypes.

On this clonotype: What it binds is unknown.

TCRdb re-called the reads with MiXCR, one entry per CDR3 protein. Among about 920,000 distinct CDR3 sequences listed, 31% were seen once. CDR3 length: 11 residues. CDR1 MNHEY and CDR2 SMNVEV come from the germline V gene (reference sequence). Trimming shortened V by 10 bases and J by 7 bases, and 13 bases separated the two germline ends. The clonotype was recovered from a human donor in good health (CMV status not recorded). Some clones in this sample may be carry-over from other donors' samples. The source material was cultured CD8+ T cells from PBMCs, sampled from culture after CMV antigen stimulation. The chain employs TRBV27 and TRBJ1-1; D unresolved. The CDR3 DNA sequence: TGTGCCACCCAAATATGGGGTGAAGCTTTCTTT. Translated: CATQIWGEAFF.